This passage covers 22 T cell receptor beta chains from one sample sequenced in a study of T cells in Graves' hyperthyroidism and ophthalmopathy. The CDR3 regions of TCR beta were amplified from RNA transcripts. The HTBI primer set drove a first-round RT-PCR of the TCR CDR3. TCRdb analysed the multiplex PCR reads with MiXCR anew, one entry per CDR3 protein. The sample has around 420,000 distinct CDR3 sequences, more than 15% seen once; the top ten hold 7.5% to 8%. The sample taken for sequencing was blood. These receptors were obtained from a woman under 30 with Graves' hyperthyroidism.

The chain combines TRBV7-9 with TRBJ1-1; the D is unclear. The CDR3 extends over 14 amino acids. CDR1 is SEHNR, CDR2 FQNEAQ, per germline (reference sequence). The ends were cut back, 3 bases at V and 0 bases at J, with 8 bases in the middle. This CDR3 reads CASSFVSLNTEAFF. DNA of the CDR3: TGTGCCAGCAGCTTCGTCAGCCTGAACACTGAAGCTTTCTTT.

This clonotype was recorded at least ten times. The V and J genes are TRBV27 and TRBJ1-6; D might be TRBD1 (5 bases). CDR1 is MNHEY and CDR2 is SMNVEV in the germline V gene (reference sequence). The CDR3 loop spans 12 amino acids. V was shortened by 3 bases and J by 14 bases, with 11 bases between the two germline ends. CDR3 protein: CASSFVGGALHF. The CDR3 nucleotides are TGTGCCAGCAGTTTTGTTGGGGGAGCCCTCCACTTT.

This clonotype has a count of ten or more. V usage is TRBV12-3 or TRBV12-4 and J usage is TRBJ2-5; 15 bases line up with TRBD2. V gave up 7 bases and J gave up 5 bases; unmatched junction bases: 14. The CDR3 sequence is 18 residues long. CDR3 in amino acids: CASTLWDTGLAGGETQYF. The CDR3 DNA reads TGTGCCAGCACCTTATGGGACACCGGACTAGCGGGAGGGGAGACCCAGTACTTC.

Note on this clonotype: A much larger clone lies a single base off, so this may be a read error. CDR3 sequence (DNA): TGTGCCAGCAGCATCCGGCTCGGGCAGTTCTTC. Translation: CASSIRLGQFF. V usage is TRBV7-9 and J usage is TRBJ2-1; D is ambiguous. The CDR3 runs to 11 residues. Germline V CDR1 and CDR2: SEHNR, FQNEAQ (reference sequence). V was trimmed by 5 bases and J by 12 bases, leaving 11 bases between them.

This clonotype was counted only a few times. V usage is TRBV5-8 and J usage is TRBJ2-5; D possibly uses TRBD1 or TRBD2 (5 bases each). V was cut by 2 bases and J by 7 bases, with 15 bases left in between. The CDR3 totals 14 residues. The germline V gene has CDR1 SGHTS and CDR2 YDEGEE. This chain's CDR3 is CASSLQGVGATQYF. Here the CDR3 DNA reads TGTGCCAGCAGCTTACAAGGGGTCGGGGCGACCCAGTACTTC.

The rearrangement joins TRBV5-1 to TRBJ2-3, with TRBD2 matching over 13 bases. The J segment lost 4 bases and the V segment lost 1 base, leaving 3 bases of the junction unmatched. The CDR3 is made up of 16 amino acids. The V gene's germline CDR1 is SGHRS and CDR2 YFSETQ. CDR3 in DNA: TGCGCCAGCAGCTTGCGGACTAGCGGGAGCTCAGATACGCAGTATTTT. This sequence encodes CASSLRTSGSSDTQYF.

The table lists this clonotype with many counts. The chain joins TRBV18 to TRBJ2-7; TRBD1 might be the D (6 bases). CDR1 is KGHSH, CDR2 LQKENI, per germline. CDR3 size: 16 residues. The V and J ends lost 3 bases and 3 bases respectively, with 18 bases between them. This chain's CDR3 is CASSPHDGQTIYEQYF. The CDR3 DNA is TGTGCCAGCTCACCGCATGACGGACAGACTATCTACGAGCAGTACTTC.

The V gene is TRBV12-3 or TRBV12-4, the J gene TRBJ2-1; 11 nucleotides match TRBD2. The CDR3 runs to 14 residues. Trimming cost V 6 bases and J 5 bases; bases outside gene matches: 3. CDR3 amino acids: CASRGSGGDNEQFF. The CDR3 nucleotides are TGTGCCAGCAGGGGTAGCGGGGGGGACAATGAGCAGTTCTTC.

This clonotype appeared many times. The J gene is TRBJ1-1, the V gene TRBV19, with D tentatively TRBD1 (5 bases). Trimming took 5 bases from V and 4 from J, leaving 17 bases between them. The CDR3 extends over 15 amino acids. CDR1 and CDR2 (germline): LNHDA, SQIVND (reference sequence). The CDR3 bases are TGTGCCAGTAGTCCAGCGGGGGGAAAGGGCACTGAAGCTTTCTTT. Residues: CASSPAGGKGTEAFF.

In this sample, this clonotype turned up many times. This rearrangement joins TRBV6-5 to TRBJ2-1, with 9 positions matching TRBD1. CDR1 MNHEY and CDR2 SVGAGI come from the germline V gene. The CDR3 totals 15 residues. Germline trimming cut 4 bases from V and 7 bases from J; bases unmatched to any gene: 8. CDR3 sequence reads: CASSSTGGRRNEQFF. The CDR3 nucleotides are TGTGCCAGCAGTTCGACAGGGGGACGTAGGAATGAGCAGTTCTTC.

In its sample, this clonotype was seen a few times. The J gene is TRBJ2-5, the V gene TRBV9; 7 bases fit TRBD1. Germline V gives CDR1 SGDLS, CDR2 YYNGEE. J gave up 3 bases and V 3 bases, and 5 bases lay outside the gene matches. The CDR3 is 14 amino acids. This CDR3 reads CASSGWTGKETQYF. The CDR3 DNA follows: TGTGCCAGCAGCGGGTGGACAGGAAAAGAGACCCAGTACTTC. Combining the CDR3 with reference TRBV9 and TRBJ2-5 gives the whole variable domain DSGVTQTPKHLITATGQRVTLRCSPRSGDLSVYWYQQSLDQGLQFLIQYYNGEERAKGNILERFSAQQFPDLHSELNLSSLELGDSALYFCASSGWTGKETQYFGPGTRLLVL.

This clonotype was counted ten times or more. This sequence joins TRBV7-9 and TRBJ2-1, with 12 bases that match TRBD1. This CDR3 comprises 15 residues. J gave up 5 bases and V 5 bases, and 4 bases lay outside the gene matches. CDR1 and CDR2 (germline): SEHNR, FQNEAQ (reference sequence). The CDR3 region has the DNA TGTGCCAGCAGCCGGGACAGGGGGCCCAACAATGAGCAGTTCTTC. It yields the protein CASSRDRGPNNEQFF.

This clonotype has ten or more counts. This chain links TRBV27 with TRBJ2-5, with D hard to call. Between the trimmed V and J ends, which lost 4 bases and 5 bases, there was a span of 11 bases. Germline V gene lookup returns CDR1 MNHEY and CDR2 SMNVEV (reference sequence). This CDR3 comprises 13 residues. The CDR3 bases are TGTGCCAGCAGTTCCCCAGCTGGCGAGACCCAGTACTTC. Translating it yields CASSSPAGETQYF.

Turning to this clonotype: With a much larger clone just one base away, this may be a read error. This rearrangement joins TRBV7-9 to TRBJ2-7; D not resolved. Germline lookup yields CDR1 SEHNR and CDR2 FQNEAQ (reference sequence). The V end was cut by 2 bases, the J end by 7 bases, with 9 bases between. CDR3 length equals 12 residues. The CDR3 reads CASSLTSSEQYF. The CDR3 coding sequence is TGTGCCAGCAGCTTAACGTCCTCGGAGCAGTACTTC.

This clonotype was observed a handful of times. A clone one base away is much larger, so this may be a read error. The CDR3 here is CASSSYRNTEAFF. CDR3 sequence (DNA): TGTGCCAGCAGTTCATATCGGAACACTGAAGCTTTCTTT. The rearrangement joins TRBV27 to TRBJ1-1; no definite D call. The CDR3 has 13 residues. Trimming cost V 4 bases and J 1 base, with 7 bases left between them. The germline gives CDR1 MNHEY, CDR2 SMNVEV (reference sequence).

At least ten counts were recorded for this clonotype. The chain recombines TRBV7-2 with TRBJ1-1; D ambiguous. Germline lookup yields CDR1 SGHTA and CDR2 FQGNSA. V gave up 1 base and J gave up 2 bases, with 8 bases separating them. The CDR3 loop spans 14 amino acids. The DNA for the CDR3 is TGTGCCAGCAGCTTAGTACCGTTTAACACTGAAGCTTTCTTT. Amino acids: CASSLVPFNTEAFF. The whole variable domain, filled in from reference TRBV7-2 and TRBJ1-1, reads GAGVSQSPSNKVTEKGKDVELRCDPISGHTALYWYRQSLGQGLEFLIYFQGNSAPDKSGLPSDRFSAERTGGSVSTLTIQRTQQEDSAVYLCASSLVPFNTEAFFGQGTRLTVV.

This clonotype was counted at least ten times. This CDR3 reads CASSRQGESGYTF. The DNA of the CDR3 is TGTGCCAGCAGCCGACAGGGGGAGAGTGGCTACACCTTC. V usage is TRBV6-1 and J usage is TRBJ1-2; the match to TRBD1 covers 9 bases. Germline CDR1 is MNHNS and CDR2 is SASEGT. The V and J ends lost 6 bases and 7 bases, in that order; junction bases with no gene match: 6. The length of the CDR3 is 13 residues.

The CDR3 bases are TGTGCCTGGATGAAGGGGGTCGGCAACACCATATATTTT. Translation: CAWMKGVGNTIYF. The genes are TRBV30 and TRBJ1-3, with D perhaps matching TRBD1 (6 bases). Per the germline V gene, CDR1 is GTSNPN and CDR2 is SVGIG (reference sequence). V was pared by 4 bases and J by 7 bases, with 14 bases between. The CDR3 extends over 13 amino acids.

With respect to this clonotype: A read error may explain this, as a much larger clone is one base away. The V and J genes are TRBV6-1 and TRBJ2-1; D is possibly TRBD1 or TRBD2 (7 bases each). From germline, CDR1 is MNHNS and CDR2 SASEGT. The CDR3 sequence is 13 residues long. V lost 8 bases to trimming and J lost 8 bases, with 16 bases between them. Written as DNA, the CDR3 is TGTGCCAGCGGCCAGGGGGGGGATGATGAGCAGTTCTTC. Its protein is CASGQGGDDEQFF.

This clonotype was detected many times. The CDR3 nucleotides are TGCAGCGTTGAAGAAGGGGGGCGCACAGATACGCAGTATTTT. Translated, it gives CSVEEGGRTDTQYF. The rearrangement links TRBV29-1 to TRBJ2-3; D may match TRBD1 or TRBD2 (6 bases each). The CDR3 is 14 residues long. Germline V gene lookup returns CDR1 SQVTM and CDR2 ANQGSEA. Trimming cost V 0 bases and J 1 base, with 8 bases left between them.

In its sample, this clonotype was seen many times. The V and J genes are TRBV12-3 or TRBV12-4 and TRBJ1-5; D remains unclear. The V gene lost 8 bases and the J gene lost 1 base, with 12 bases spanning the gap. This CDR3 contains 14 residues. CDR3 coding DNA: TGTGCCAGCGGAAACCCCAGAAGCAATCAGCCCCAGCATTTT. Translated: CASGNPRSNQPQHF.

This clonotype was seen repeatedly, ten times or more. For the CDR3, the DNA is TGTGCCAGCAGTGATTTCCCCGGGGAGCTGTTTTTT. Its translation: CASSDFPGELFF. The rearrangement joins TRBV6-1 to TRBJ2-2; D not certain. The V end lost 3 bases, the J end lost 6 bases, and 5 bases lay between the germline ends. Per germline, CDR1 MNHNS and CDR2 SASEGT. The CDR3 length is 12 residues.